This TCR beta chain was found in a study of blood T cell repertoires in COVID-19. Looking at the study overall: Samples taken during acute and convalescent COVID-19 were collected in the United States, Italy and Spain.

The trim removed 0 bases at V and 6 bases at J, leaving 5 bases unmatched. CDR1 is LGHNA, CDR2 YNFKEQ, per germline. CDR3 length equals 16 residues. Original data processing: Quantification of nucleated cells was approximated via reference gene primer amplification. Repertoires were generated with immunoSEQ multiplex PCR, while TCRdb's copy carries only in-frame clones and drops some. Clone size and V and J calls were adopted from that table, with D and trimming inferred from the DNA. The data contain 180,000 or so clones, roughly 87% of them singletons. The clonotype was recovered from a woman in her fifties or sixties with acute or convalescent COVID-19. V usage is TRBV4-2 and J usage is TRBJ1-6; 7 bases are shared with TRBD1. The sequenced sample was peripheral blood. CDR3 nucleotides: TGTGCCAGCAGCCAAGATCCAGGGGGAGTTAATTCACCCCTCCACTTT. Protein product: CASSQDPGGVNSPLHF.